Listed below are T cell receptor beta chains from one sample, sequenced in a study of blood T cell repertoires in COVID-19. Profiled with immunoSEQ multiplex PCR; TCRdb holds only in-frame clones, not every one. The sample holds around 71,000 clones; about 79% are singletons and the top ten take 28%. Source material: peripheral blood. The receptors originated from a man in his 70s with acute or convalescent COVID-19. Each CDR3 is given with its conserved first and last residue. Fields, in order: D gene, J gene, clone size, V gene, CDR3 DNA, CDR3 protein. The D gene is left open where the match is weak. Some rows mark clone size as missing; the rest say once, few, many or name a class of expanded clone.

. TRBJ1-1 . TRBV27 TGTGCCAGCAGTTCAATGGGCGCCGGGAACACTGAAGCTTTCTTT CASSSMGAGNTEAFF
TRBD2 TRBJ2-2 . TRBV5-1 TGCGCCAGCAGCCAGACTAGCGGGAGTTACACCGGGGAGCTGTTTTTT CASSQTSGSYTGELFF
. TRBJ1-1 . TRBV29-1 TGCAGCGTTGATACAGGCCTGAACACTGAAGCTTTCTTT CSVDTGLNTEAFF
. TRBJ1-2 . TRBV28 TGTGCCAGCAGTAAATTGGGCGGCTACACCTTC CASSKLGGYTF
TRBD1 TRBJ2-1 . TRBV3-1/TRBV3-2 TGTGCCAGCAGCCTCTCAGGGGGAGCGTACAATGAGCAGTTCTTC CASSLSGGAYNEQFF
TRBD1 TRBJ2-6 . TRBV9 TGTGCCAGCAGCGTACTGTCGACAGGGGGCGTCGGGGCCAACGTCCTGACTTTC CASSVLSTGGVGANVLTF
TRBD1 TRBJ1-2 . TRBV7-9 TGTGCCAGCAGCCCACGGACAGGTCTGAACTATGGCTACACCTTC CASSPRTGLNYGYTF
. TRBJ2-5 . TRBV3-1/TRBV3-2 TGTGCCAGCAGCCAAGATCAGGAGACCCAGTACTTC CASSQDQETQYF
TRBD1 TRBJ2-5 . TRBV4-2 TGTGCCAGCAGCCCTAATTACAGGGGGGAAGAGACCCAGTACTTC CASSPNYRGEETQYF
. TRBJ1-5 . TRBV27 TGTGCCAGCAGTTTATCGTGGGGGAGCGGGCAGCCCCAGCATTTT CASSLSWGSGQPQHF
. TRBJ1-2 . TRBV20-1 TGCAGTGCTTTTGCAGATTATGGCTACACCTTC CSAFADYGYTF
TRBD1 TRBJ2-2 . TRBV7-2 TGTGCCAGCAGCCTACAGGGGGCGAACACCGGGGAGCTGTTTTTT CASSLQGANTGELFF
. TRBJ2-1 few TRBV11-3 TGTGCCAGCAGCCCGGGGGTCAACCCGGCCTACAATGAGCAGTTCTTC CASSPGVNPAYNEQFF
. TRBJ2-1 many TRBV29-1 TGCAGCGTTGAGGCGGTAAGCTCCTACAATGAGCAGTTCTTC CSVEAVSSYNEQFF
TRBD1 TRBJ1-1 . TRBV5-5 TGTGCCAGCAGCAGGCAGGACAGGGGATACACTGAAGCTTTCTTT CASSRQDRGYTEAFF
. TRBJ1-1 few TRBV6-5 TGTGCCAGCAGCCCCACTATCAACACTGAAGCTTTCTTT CASSPTINTEAFF
TRBD1 TRBJ1-1 . TRBV5-1 TGCGCCAGCAGCCCTGTGGACAGGGCAATCATAAACACTGAAGCTTTCTTT CASSPVDRAIINTEAFF
TRBD2 TRBJ2-5 . TRBV27 TGTGCCAGCAGTTACACTAGCGGACTCCAAGAGACCCAGTACTTC CASSYTSGLQETQYF
. TRBJ1-4 . TRBV6-2/TRBV6-3 TGTGCCAGCAGCCAGAACCAGGGAGAAAAACTGTTTTTT CASSQNQGEKLFF
. TRBJ2-5 . TRBV5-4 TGTGCCAGCAGCTTGACACAAGAGACCCAGTACTTC CASSLTQETQYF
TRBD1 TRBJ2-1 once TRBV14 TGTGCCAGCAGCCAAGGTACAGGGGGCTGGAATGAGCAGTTCTTC CASSQGTGGWNEQFF
TRBD2 TRBJ2-7 . TRBV28 TGTGCCAGCAGACCTAGCGGGGGGACAGGCTCCTACGAGCAGTACTTC CASRPSGGTGSYEQYF
TRBD1 TRBJ1-2 few TRBV6-5 TGTGCCAGCAGTTCCGGAGGGGGCCAGGACTATGGCTACACCTTC CASSSGGGQDYGYTF
TRBD2 TRBJ2-5 . TRBV7-9 TGTGCCAGCAGCCCTGGACTAGCGGGAATCTACCAAGAGACCCAGTACTTC CASSPGLAGIYQETQYF
TRBD2 TRBJ2-1 . TRBV10-1 TGCGCCAGCAGTGAATTAGCGGGCACCTACAATGAGCAGTTCTTC CASSELAGTYNEQFF
TRBD2 TRBJ2-1 . TRBV5-1 TGCGCCAGCAGCTTGGAAGCGGGAGAGGTGGATGAGCAGTTCTTC CASSLEAGEVDEQFF
TRBD1 TRBJ1-5 . TRBV20-1 TGCAGTGCTAGTCTTTCAGGGGGCAAAAATCAGCCCCAGCATTTT CSASLSGGKNQPQHF
. TRBJ1-1 . TRBV11-2 TGTGCCAGCAGCTCCCGGCGGGGCACGAACACTGAAGCTTTCTTT CASSSRRGTNTEAFF
TRBD1 TRBJ1-4 . TRBV19 TGTGCCAGTACGGACAGGGAGGAAAAACTGTTTTTT CASTDREEKLFF